A selection of T cell receptor beta chains follows, all from one sample in a study of radiotherapy plus CTLA-4 blockade in lung cancer. Produced via immunoSEQ multiplex PCR; TCRdb's table is partial and in-frame only. The top ten clones hold 4.5% to 6% of a sample with 75,000 to 100,000 clones, around 88% of them seen once. Sequencing was performed on peripheral blood, taken from a patient treated with radiotherapy plus ipilimumab. The receptors derive from a human donor with non-small cell lung cancer that progressed on radiotherapy plus ipilimumab. Each CDR3 is given with its conserved first and last residue. Not every row has a clone size; where given, it reads once, few, many or a size class.

V	J	size	length	CDR3
TRBV5-1	TRBJ1-5	-	15	CASSRAGAPYQPQHF
TRBV27	TRBJ1-2	-	13	CASSMGRGYGYTF
TRBV7-2	TRBJ2-1	-	13	CASGGRGVNEQFF
TRBV2	TRBJ2-1	-	15	CASSAAGGSYNEQFF
TRBV21-1	TRBJ2-1	-	15	CASSKTPSEYNEQFF
TRBV14	TRBJ2-3	few	17	CASSRNLPGQVTDTQYF
TRBV10-3	TRBJ1-5	-	13	CAISESWAQPQHF
TRBV19	TRBJ1-3	-	13	CASSFLNGGTIYF
TRBV18	TRBJ2-6	-	18	CASSPVAIIGSGANVLTF
TRBV6-1	TRBJ2-3	-	16	CASSARLGLVLDTQYF
TRBV6-1	TRBJ2-7	-	13	CASLSGGNREQYF
TRBV7-2	TRBJ2-5	-	16	CASSLAIAGGDETQYF
TRBV19	TRBJ2-3	-	13	CASTRRYSDTQYF
TRBV5-1	TRBJ1-2	once	17	CASSLDQTSRANYGYTF
TRBV18	TRBJ2-2	-	14	CASSRDTRTGELFF
TRBV27	TRBJ1-2	-	13	CASSFRGGPGYTF
TRBV6-1	TRBJ2-2	-	14	CASSREQITGELFF
TRBV4-1	TRBJ2-3	-	17	CASSQDSLAGATDTQYF
TRBV7-9	TRBJ1-1	-	11	CASSLGDKAFF
TRBV7-2	TRBJ2-7	-	15	CASSLVGTDTYEQYF
TRBV2	TRBJ2-1	once	14	CASSEMEADNEQFF
TRBV9	TRBJ2-2	-	15	CASSVVAGPTGELFF
TRBV5-6	TRBJ2-1	-	14	CASSLGAVNYEQFF
TRBV6-1	TRBJ2-1	-	14	CASGWTGGYNEQFF
TRBV27	TRBJ2-1	-	17	CASSPRLAGGVNNEQFF
TRBV6-5	TRBJ1-2	-	14	CASSYSAFSGGYTF
TRBV30	TRBJ2-5	-	16	CAWSFTGRAGGETQYF